This T cell receptor (beta chain) was recorded in a study of shared clonotypes between healthy human individuals. Measured with immunoSEQ multiplex PCR; TCRdb has only the in-frame clones, and not every one. Of millions of clones in the sample, just over 90% were seen once. After removal of 6 bases from V and 3 bases from J, the junction contained 5 bases not matched to a gene. The CDR3 covers 15 residues. Germline loops: CDR1 MDHEN, CDR2 SYDVKM. The rearrangement joins TRBV28 to TRBJ2-7; TRBD2 matches 13 bases. The sequence was obtained from a man between 18 and 29 years old in good health. Some clones in this sample may be carry-over from other donors' samples. The sequenced material came from naive CD4+ T cells from PBMCs. Sample subset: CD45RA+ positively selected. The CDR3 reads CASSATSGRVYEQYF. CDR3 sequence (DNA): TGTGCCAGCAGCGCCACTAGCGGGAGGGTCTACGAGCAGTACTTC.